Each of the 6 T cell receptor beta chains below was sequenced from the same sample in a study of cytomegalovirus exposure and HLA in healthy donors. The PCR was carried out with 60 Vbeta primers and 13 Jbeta primers. Generated by immunoSEQ multiplex PCR, the TCRdb table keeps only in-frame clones and is missing some. The table shows about 86,000 clones, with around 75% occurring only once. Sample: PBMCs. The origin of the receptors is a woman in her 40s in good health and CMV-seropositive.

V gene TRBV6-1 combines with J gene TRBJ2-7, with 9 nucleotides matching TRBD2. V lost 3 bases to trimming and J lost 2 bases; unmatched junction nucleotides: 5. The CDR3 totals 15 residues. Germline-derived CDR1 and CDR2 are MNHNS and SASEGT. The CDR3 DNA reads as TGTGCCAGCAGTGAGGGAGCGGGGGGACCCTACGAGCAGTACTTC. Translation: CASSEGAGGPYEQYF.

The chain links TRBV7-2 to TRBJ2-5; D remains ambiguous. There are 13 residues in the CDR3. With 5 bases removed from V and 1 base from J, the gap between germline ends came to 8 bases. Germline assignment: CDR1 SGHTA and CDR2 FQGNSA. As DNA, the CDR3 is TGTGCCAGCAGCCCTTTTTTCCAAGAGACCCAGTACTTC. Translation gives CASSPFFQETQYF.

V and J are TRBV29-1 and TRBJ2-7; D unresolved. The V gene's germline CDR1 is SQVTM and CDR2 ANQGSEA. This CDR3 has 13 amino acids. Trimming cost V 6 bases and J 0 bases, with 12 bases left between them. As DNA, the CDR3 is TGCAGCGTCAAGCCGATAAGCTCCTACGAGCAGTACTTC. It is translated as CSVKPISSYEQYF.

The genes are TRBV7-8 and TRBJ1-2; D gene unclear. The CDR3 runs to 13 residues. The V end lost 1 base, the J end lost 6 bases, and 9 bases lay between the germline ends. Germline V CDR1 and CDR2: SGHVS, FQNEAQ. In DNA form, the CDR3 reads TGTGCCAGCAGCTTAGATGGGCCTAATGGCTACACCTTC. Protein sequence: CASSLDGPNGYTF.

V and J are TRBV5-5 and TRBJ2-3, with TRBD2 matching 10 bases. The junction had 1 base not matched to a gene; V was cut back by 1 base and J by 2 bases. CDR1 and CDR2 (germline): SGHKS, YYEKEE (reference sequence). This CDR3 has 15 residues. This chain's CDR3 is CASSLTSGDTDTQYF. CDR3 DNA sequence: TGTGCCAGCAGCTTGACTAGCGGGGACACAGATACGCAGTATTTT. Using reference TRBV5-5 and TRBJ2-3 for the parts outside the CDR3, the full variable domain is DAGVTQSPTHLIKTRGQQVTLRCSPISGHKSVSWYQQVLGQGPQFIFQYYEKEERGRGNFPDRFSARQFPNYSSELNVNALLLGDSALYLCASSLTSGDTDTQYFGPGTRLTVL.

Remarks on this clone: At the DNA level, this CDR3 is encoded by other sequences in the same sample as well. This rearrangement joins TRBV19 to TRBJ2-7; 7 nucleotides agree with TRBD1. Germline V CDR1 and CDR2: LNHDA, SQIVND (reference sequence). The ends lost 1 base at V and 2 bases at J; junction bases unmatched: 2. This CDR3 contains 14 residues. The CDR3 loop is CASSIGTGAYEQYF. The DNA for the CDR3 is TGTGCCAGTAGTATAGGGACAGGCGCCTACGAGCAGTACTTC.